The TCR beta chain described here comes from a study of T cell responses to AZD1222 COVID-19 vaccine. Overall study results and limits: Possibly, clonal diversity was underestimated; donors were largely white British and included more females. Spike-wide vaccine-associated CD4 TCRs dominated at 160-218 and 743-854. Baseline testing showed seropositivity in only six or seven AZD1222 recipients.

A note on this clone: As yet, its antigen is unknown.

Germline CDR1 is LGHDT and CDR2 is YNNKEL (reference sequence). The CDR3 spans 13 residues. The V segment lost 4 bases and the J segment 2 bases; nucleotides outside the gene matches: 0. Only in-frame clones appear in the TCRdb table, and some are missing; sequencing was by immunoSEQ multiplex PCR. The sample shows 70,000 or so clones, about nine tenths of them seen only once. The chain combines TRBV3-1 (or the pseudogene TRBV3-2) with TRBJ2-7, with 9 bases fitting TRBD2. Sequences were derived from peripheral blood, sampled on day 0 of AZD1222 vaccination. This clonotype was sampled from an adult in good health. The CDR3, as DNA: TGTGCCAGCAGCCTAGCGGGGGCCTACGAGCAGTACTTC. It encodes CASSLAGAYEQYF.